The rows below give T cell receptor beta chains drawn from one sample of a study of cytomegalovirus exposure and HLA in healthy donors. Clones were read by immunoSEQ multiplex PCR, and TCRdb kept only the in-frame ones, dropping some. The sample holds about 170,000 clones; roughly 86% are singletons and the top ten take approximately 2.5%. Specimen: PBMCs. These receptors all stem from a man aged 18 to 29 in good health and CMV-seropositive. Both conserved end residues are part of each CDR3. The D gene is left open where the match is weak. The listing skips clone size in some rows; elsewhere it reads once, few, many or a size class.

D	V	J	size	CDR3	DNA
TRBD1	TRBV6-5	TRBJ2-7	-	CASSYGLGGAYEQYF	TGTGCCAGCAGTTATGGGCTAGGGGGCGCGTACGAGCAGTACTTC
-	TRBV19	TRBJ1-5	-	CASRLDGRSNQPQHF	TGTGCCAGTAGATTGGACGGGAGGAGCAATCAGCCCCAGCATTTT
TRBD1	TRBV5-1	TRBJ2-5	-	CASHISGQNQETQYF	TGCGCCAGTCACATCTCGGGACAGAACCAAGAGACCCAGTACTTC
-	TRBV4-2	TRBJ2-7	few	CASSQDRGGAYEQYF	TGTGCCAGCAGCCAAGACCGCGGCGGGGCCTACGAGCAGTACTTC
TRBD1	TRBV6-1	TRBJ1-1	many	CASSTQGNEAFF	TGTGCCAGCTCCACACAGGGGAACGAAGCTTTCTTT
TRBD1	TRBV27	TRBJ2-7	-	CASRDPGGSYEQYF	TGTGCCAGCAGAGACCCAGGGGGCTCATACGAGCAGTACTTC
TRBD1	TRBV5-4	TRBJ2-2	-	CASSPGTEWGTGELFF	TGTGCCAGCAGCCCCGGGACAGAGTGGGGCACCGGGGAGCTGTTTTTT
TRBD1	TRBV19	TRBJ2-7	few	CASSPRRDRSYEQYF	TGTGCCAGTAGCCCTCGCCGGGACAGGTCCTACGAGCAGTACTTC
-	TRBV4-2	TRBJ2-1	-	CASSQEGGLAYNEQFF	TGTGCCAGCAGCCAAGAAGGAGGCTTAGCCTACAATGAGCAGTTCTTC
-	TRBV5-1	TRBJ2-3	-	CASSLTPQRPTLADTQYF	TGCGCCAGCAGCTTGACCCCGCAGAGGCCCACCCTGGCCGATACGCAGTATTTT
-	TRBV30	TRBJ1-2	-	CAWSVTGNYGYTF	TGTGCCTGGAGTGTGACAGGAAACTATGGCTACACCTTC
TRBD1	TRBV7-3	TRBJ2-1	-	CASSLTGAGTGLYDEQFF	TGTGCCAGCAGCTTAACGGGAGCTGGGACAGGGCTTTACGATGAGCAGTTCTTC
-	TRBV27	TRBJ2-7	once	CASSSQLLSGHEQYF	TGTGCCAGCAGTTCCCAGTTACTTAGCGGCCACGAGCAGTACTTC
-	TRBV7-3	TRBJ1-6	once	CASSLGARANNSPLHF	TGTGCCAGCAGCTTAGGGGCTCGGGCCAATAATTCACCCCTCCACTTT
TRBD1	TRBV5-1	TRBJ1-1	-	CASSSRGPARGTEAFF	TGCGCCAGCAGCTCCAGGGGGCCGGCGCGGGGAACTGAAGCTTTCTTT
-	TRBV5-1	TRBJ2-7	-	CASSPRGSGSYEQYF	TGCGCCAGCAGCCCCCGGGGGTCGGGGTCCTACGAGCAGTACTTC
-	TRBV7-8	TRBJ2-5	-	CASVTGPWETQYF	TGTGCCAGCGTAACAGGGCCCTGGGAGACCCAGTACTTC
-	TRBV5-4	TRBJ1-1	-	CASSLTGLEAFF	TGTGCCAGCAGCTTAACTGGACTTGAAGCTTTCTTT
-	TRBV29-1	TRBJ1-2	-	CSVELLSGQPNYGYTF	TGCAGCGTTGAATTACTCTCGGGACAACCTAACTATGGCTACACCTTC
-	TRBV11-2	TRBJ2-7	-	CASSSISGGNYEQYF	TGTGCCAGCAGCTCCATCAGCGGCGGAAACTACGAGCAGTACTTC
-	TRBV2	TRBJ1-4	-	CAGKGGATNEKLFF	TGTGCCGGGAAAGGAGGAGCAACTAATGAAAAACTGTTTTTT
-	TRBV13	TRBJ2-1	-	CASSFRGRNEQFF	TGTGCCAGCAGCTTCAGGGGTCGGAATGAGCAGTTCTTC
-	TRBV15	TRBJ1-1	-	CATSRVEQDLDTEAFF	TGTGCCACCAGCAGAGTAGAACAGGACCTTGACACTGAAGCTTTCTTT
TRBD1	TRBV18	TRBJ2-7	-	CASSLAPGGRHEQYF	TGTGCCAGCTCACTTGCCCCAGGGGGTCGGCACGAGCAGTACTTC
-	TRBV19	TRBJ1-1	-	CASSISAGYAEAFF	TGTGCCAGTAGTATATCCGCGGGATATGCTGAAGCTTTCTTT
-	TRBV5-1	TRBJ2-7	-	CASSPTGIHEQYF	TGCGCCAGCAGCCCTACGGGTATCCACGAGCAGTACTTC
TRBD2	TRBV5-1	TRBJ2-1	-	CASRLAGSPYNEQFF	TGCGCCAGCAGATTAGCGGGTAGTCCCTACAATGAGCAGTTCTTC
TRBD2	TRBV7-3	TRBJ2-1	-	CASSITSGSNEQFF	TGTGCCAGCAGCATAACTAGCGGGTCCAATGAGCAGTTCTTC